The 13 T cell receptor beta chains reported below all come from one sample, sequenced in a study of vaccination and CD4 T cells after COVID-19. Their specific antigens are unknown. Cultured CD4+ T-cell DNA underwent Oncomine TCR Beta short-read sequencing. TCRdb independently ran MiXCR on the PCR reads; one entry per CDR3 protein. The sample has around 19,000 distinct CDR3 sequences, 40% to 50% seen once. Stated treatment: roughly 10-day PBMC culture with coronavirus spike peptide pools or control peptides (ViraFEST assay). The sequencing here drew on CD4+ T cells from blood, cultured in vitro, taken before SARS-CoV-2 vaccination. These receptors were collected from a human donor who had recovered from COVID-19.

V and J are TRBV9 and TRBJ1-1, with D unresolved. From germline, CDR1 is SGDLS and CDR2 YYNGEE. V shed 5 bases and J shed 2 bases, with 10 bases lying between them. The CDR3 sequence is 13 residues long. In nucleotides, the CDR3 is TGTGCCAGCAGATCGTTAGATAACACTGAAGCTTTCTTT. Residues: CASRSLDNTEAFF.

This clonotype was counted between two and nine times. The genes are TRBV27 and TRBJ2-3; 7 bases match TRBD2. CDR3 length equals 13 residues. The trim removed 3 bases at V and 3 bases at J, leaving 0 bases unmatched. The germline gives CDR1 MNHEY, CDR2 SMNVEV (reference sequence). The CDR3 region has the DNA TGTGCCAGCAGTTTGGGGGGGACAGATACGCAGTATTTT. It is translated as CASSLGGTDTQYF.

The V and J genes are TRBV20-1 and TRBJ2-6; D is ambiguous. Germline V gives CDR1 DFQATT, CDR2 SNEGSKA (reference sequence). V was shortened by 6 bases and J by 0 bases, with 9 bases between the two germline ends. The CDR3 sequence is 14 residues long. The CDR3 DNA sequence: TGCAGTGCACCTGTCCTCTCTGGGGCCAACGTCCTGACTTTC. Translation: CSAPVLSGANVLTF.

The V call is TRBV20-1, the J call TRBJ1-4; TRBD1 matches at 7 bases. The germline CDR1 and CDR2 sequences are DFQATT and SNEGSKA (reference sequence). J lost 2 bases, V lost 4 bases, and 7 bases had no gene match. The CDR3 has 15 residues. The CDR3 spells CSAKTNRGTNEKLFF. DNA of the CDR3: TGCAGTGCTAAAACCAACAGGGGCACTAATGAAAAACTGTTTTTT.

This chain joins TRBV6-4 and TRBJ2-1; 11 bases line up with TRBD2. The V gene's germline CDR1 is MRHNA and CDR2 SNTAGT. With V trimmed by 3 bases and J by 10 bases, 11 bases remained unmatched. This CDR3 is built from 16 residues. The chain's CDR3 is CASSEAGTSGSREQFF. The CDR3 DNA follows: TGTGCCAGCAGTGAAGCCGGGACTAGCGGTTCTAGAGAGCAGTTCTTC.

The chain links TRBV2 to TRBJ1-1; D is unclear. The germline gives CDR1 SNHLY, CDR2 FYNNEI. Trimming removed 0 bases at V and 4 bases at J, with 18 bases between. The CDR3 spans 17 residues. CDR3 amino acids: CASSEAGRQVLGTEAFF. CDR3 nucleotides: TGTGCCAGCAGTGAAGCGGGGAGGCAGGTGCTGGGCACTGAAGCTTTCTTT.

V and J are TRBV15 and TRBJ2-4; 8 bases fit TRBD1. The CDR3 is made up of 15 amino acids. The J segment lost 4 bases and the V segment lost 1 base, leaving 3 bases of the junction unmatched. Germline loops: CDR1 LNHNV, CDR2 YYDKDF (reference sequence). The DNA of the CDR3 is TGTGCCACCAGCAGAGGCAGGGGGCAAAAAAACATTCAGTACTTC. Amino acid sequence: CATSRGRGQKNIQYF.

This clonotype was observed a handful of times. This chain joins TRBV6-4 and TRBJ2-2, with D hard to call. CDR1 is MRHNA, CDR2 SNTAGT, per germline. Trimming shortened V by 4 bases and J by 1 base, and 7 bases separated the two germline ends. CDR3 length equals 14 residues. DNA of the CDR3: TGTGCCAGCAGTGGGTCACGGAACACCGGGGAGCTGTTTTTT. It codes for CASSGSRNTGELFF.

This clonotype was detected only a few times. V gene TRBV20-1 combines with J gene TRBJ2-5, with 8 bases aligning to TRBD1. From germline, CDR1 is DFQATT and CDR2 SNEGSKA (reference sequence). This CDR3 comprises 15 residues. The V gene end was trimmed by 4 bases and the J gene end by 4 bases; junction bases not matched to a gene: 11. CDR3 sequence (DNA): TGCAGTGCTATCTTTGACAGGGGATTCCGAGAGACCCAGTACTTC. Residues: CSAIFDRGFRETQYF.

The chain has TRBV6-1 and TRBJ2-7, with 8 bases aligning to TRBD1. Per the germline V gene, CDR1 is MNHNS and CDR2 is SASEGT. V lost 7 bases to trimming and J lost 3 bases; unmatched junction nucleotides: 14. The CDR3 extends over 16 amino acids. The CDR3 region has the DNA TGTGCCAGCAAGCCGGGGTGGCAGGGGGCGTACTACGAGCAGTACTTC. It encodes CASKPGWQGAYYEQYF.

This clonotype showed up just a few times. The chain couples TRBV4-2 to TRBJ1-5; D ambiguous. V gave up 0 bases and J gave up 1 base, with 1 base separating them. CDR3 length: 13 amino acids. The germline gives CDR1 LGHNA, CDR2 YNFKEQ. In DNA form, the CDR3 reads TGTGCCAGCAGCCAAGAGAGCAATCAGCCCCAGCATTTT. It encodes CASSQESNQPQHF.

This rearrangement joins TRBV7-2 to TRBJ1-5; D perhaps matches TRBD1 (5 bases). V gave up 1 base and J gave up 4 bases, with 14 bases separating them. Looked up from germline, CDR1 is SGHTA and CDR2 is FQGNSA. The length of the CDR3 is 16 residues. CDR3 protein: CASSLGNGAGNQPQHF. CDR3 DNA sequence: TGTGCCAGCAGCTTAGGTAATGGGGCAGGAAATCAGCCCCAGCATTTT.

The rearrangement joins TRBV11-3 to TRBJ2-1; D remains unclear. Trimming pared 5 bases from V and 5 bases from J, leaving 7 bases between. Germline CDR1 and CDR2: SGHNT and YENEEA. The CDR3 is made up of 12 amino acids. Written as DNA, the CDR3 is TGTGCCAGCAGCCCAGAGGACAATGAGCAGTTCTTC. Translation: CASSPEDNEQFF. Together with reference TRBV11-3 and TRBJ2-1, the CDR3 gives the full variable domain: EAGVVQSPRYKIIEKKQPVAFWCNPISGHNTLYWYLQNLGQGPELLIRYENEEAVDDSQLPKDRFSAERLKGVDSTLKIQPAELGDSAVYLCASSPEDNEQFFGPGTRLTVL.